This T cell receptor beta chain was obtained from a study of T cells after yellow fever vaccination. Study findings and constraints: Repertoires obtained by FACS sorting could include abundant clonotypes that entered as contaminants from the bulk population. Post-booster repertoires contained most primary-vaccination clones again (almost 97% CD4, around 88% CD8).

This clonotype was observed a few times. No antigen is known for it. As TCR cDNA was made by 5'RACE template switching, a universal primer site and UMIs were added. One entry per CDR3 protein, called by TCRdb with MiXCR from the 5' RACE reads. The sample has about 120,000 distinct CDR3 sequences, approximately 9% seen once; the top ten hold 30% to 50%. The germline V gene has CDR1 SGDLS and CDR2 YYNGEE. The ends lost 3 bases at V and 5 bases at J; junction bases unmatched: 7. The CDR3 sequence is 15 residues long. The chain carries TRBV9 and TRBJ2-2; 7 positions match TRBD1. The source was CD8+ T cells sorted from PBMCs, collected on the day of the yellow fever booster vaccination. The TCR sequence derives from a man between 18 and 29 years old who received the YFV17D yellow fever vaccine. This CDR3 reads CASSEGDSGTGELFF. DNA of the CDR3: TGTGCCAGCAGCGAGGGGGACAGCGGAACCGGGGAGCTGTTTTTT.